The source of this TCR beta chain is a study of response to subunit inactivated influenza vaccine. General study points: T cells newly recruited by each seasonal influenza vaccination are few, the authors suggested.

This clonotype was detected once. Its target is not known. From germline, CDR1 is DFQATT and CDR2 SNEGSKA (reference sequence). This CDR3 contains 13 residues. A single record per CDR3 protein comes from TCRdb applying MiXCR to the RT-PCR reads. Among about 700,000 distinct CDR3 sequences, over 11% were seen once, and the ten largest hold roughly 6.4%. Sequenced here: PBMCs from blood, sampled approximately 15 days before vaccination. The V gene is TRBV20-1, the J gene TRBJ2-3; D is unclear. This TCR derives from a man aged 50-59 years who received an inactivated influenza vaccine. For the CDR3, the DNA is TGCACTGGGTTGTACTTAAATACAGATACGCAGTATTTT. This gives the protein CTGLYLNTDTQYF.